This section outlines one T cell receptor (beta chain) sequence together with its context. As yet, its antigen is unknown. The length of the CDR3 is 12 residues. The V end lost 10 bases, the J end lost 4 bases, and 13 bases lay between the germline ends. Germline CDR1 MNHEY, CDR2 SMNVEV (reference sequence). This specimen belongs to a study of shared clonotypes between healthy human individuals. Naive CD8 cells comprised CD45RO-negative, CCR7-positively selected cells, excluding terminally differentiated effector memory CD45RA+ cells. Deep-level running was used for the assay. Using roughly 200 ng DNA, some 30,000 T cell genomes, the sorted-subset replicate PCRs were run. The table came from immunoSEQ multiplex PCR; TCRdb's copy has only in-frame clones and leaves some out. In the table there are a few hundred thousand clones, 95% of which are singletons. Findings and limits, study-wide: Naive CD4 clonotypes were shared across a handful of donors at 4.5% to 6.5%.

The chain carries TRBV27 and TRBJ1-1; D is perhaps TRBD1 (5 bases). The receptor was derived from a woman aged 30 to 39 in good health. What was sequenced was naive CD8+ T cells sorted from blood. CDR3 bases: TGTGCCACCTCTGGGGGTGGCACTGAAGCTTTCTTT. Its protein is CATSGGGTEAFF.